The TCR beta chain under discussion was sequenced for a study of cytomegalovirus exposure and HLA in healthy donors. Study-level results: Associated with cytomegalovirus, according to the listing, were 150 to 200 TCR beta chains.

Of note for this clone: No antigen is known for it.

Looked up from germline, CDR1 is SEHNR and CDR2 is FQNEAQ (reference sequence). The V and J ends lost 5 bases and 4 bases, in that order; junction bases with no gene match: 8. This CDR3 spans 15 amino acids. Assay: immunoSEQ multiplex PCR; the TCRdb copy retains only in-frame clones and omits some. Here the sample spans some 200,000 clones, roughly 86% being singletons. V and J are TRBV7-9 and TRBJ1-5; TRBD1 aligns across 7 bases. The sequence was collected from a man aged 25-40 years in good health and CMV-seropositive. The specimen was PBMCs. CDR3 nucleotides: TGTGCCAGCAGCACTGACAGGGCTGGGAATCAGCCCCAGCATTTT. This codes for CASSTDRAGNQPQHF.